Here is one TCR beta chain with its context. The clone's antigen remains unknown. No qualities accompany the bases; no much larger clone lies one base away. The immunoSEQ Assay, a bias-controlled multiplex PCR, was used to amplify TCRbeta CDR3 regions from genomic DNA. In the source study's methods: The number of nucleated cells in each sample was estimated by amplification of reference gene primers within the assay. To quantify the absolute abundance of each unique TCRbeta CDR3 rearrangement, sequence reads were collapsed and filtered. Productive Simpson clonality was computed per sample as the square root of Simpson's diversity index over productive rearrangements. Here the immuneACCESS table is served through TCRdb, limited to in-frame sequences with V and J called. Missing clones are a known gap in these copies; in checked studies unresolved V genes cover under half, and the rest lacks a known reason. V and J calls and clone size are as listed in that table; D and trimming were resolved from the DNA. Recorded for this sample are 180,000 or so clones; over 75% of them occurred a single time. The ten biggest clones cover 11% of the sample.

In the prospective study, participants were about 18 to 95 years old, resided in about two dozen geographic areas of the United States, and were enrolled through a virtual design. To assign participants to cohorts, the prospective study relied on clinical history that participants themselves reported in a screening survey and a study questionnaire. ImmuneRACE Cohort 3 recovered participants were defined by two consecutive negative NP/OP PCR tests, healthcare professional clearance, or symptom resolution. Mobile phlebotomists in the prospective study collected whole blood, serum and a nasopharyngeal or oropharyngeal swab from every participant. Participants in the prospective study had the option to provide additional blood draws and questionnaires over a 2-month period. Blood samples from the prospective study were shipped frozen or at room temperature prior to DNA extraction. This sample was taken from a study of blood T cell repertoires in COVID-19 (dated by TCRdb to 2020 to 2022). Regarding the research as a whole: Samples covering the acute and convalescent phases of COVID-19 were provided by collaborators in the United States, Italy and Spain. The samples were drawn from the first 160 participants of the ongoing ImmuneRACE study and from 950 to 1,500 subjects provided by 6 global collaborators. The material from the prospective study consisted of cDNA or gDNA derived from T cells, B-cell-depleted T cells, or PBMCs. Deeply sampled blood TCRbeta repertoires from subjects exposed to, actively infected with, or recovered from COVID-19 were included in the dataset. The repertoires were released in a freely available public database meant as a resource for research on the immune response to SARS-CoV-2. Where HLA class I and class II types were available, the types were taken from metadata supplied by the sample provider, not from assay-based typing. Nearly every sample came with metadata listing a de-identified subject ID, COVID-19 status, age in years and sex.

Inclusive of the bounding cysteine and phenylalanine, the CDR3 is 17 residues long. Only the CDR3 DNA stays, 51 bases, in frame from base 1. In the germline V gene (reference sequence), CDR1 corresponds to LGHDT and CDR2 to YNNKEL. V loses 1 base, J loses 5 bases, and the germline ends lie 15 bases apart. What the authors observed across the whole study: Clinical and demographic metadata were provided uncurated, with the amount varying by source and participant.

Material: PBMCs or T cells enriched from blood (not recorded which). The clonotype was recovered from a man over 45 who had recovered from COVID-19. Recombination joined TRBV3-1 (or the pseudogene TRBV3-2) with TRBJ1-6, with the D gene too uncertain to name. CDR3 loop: CASSQVSTRVHNSPLHF. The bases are TGTGCCAGCAGCCAAGTGAGCACCCGGGTCCATAATTCACCCCTCCACTTT.